These T cell receptor beta chains were read from a single sample in a study of vaccination and CD4 T cells after COVID-19. These TCRs are of unknown antigen specificity. MiXCR, applied by TCRdb to the PCR reads, yields one record per CDR3 protein. This sample has more than 6,000 distinct CDR3 sequences, with approximately 48% found just once. Material for sequencing was CD4+ T cells from blood, cultured in vitro. The source is a human donor in good health. Both conserved end residues are part of each CDR3. The D gene is left open where the match is weak. Part of the rows lack a size; the others show once, few, many or a class for expanded clones.

d_gene: NA; abundance: NA; v_gene: TRBV5-6; j_gene: TRBJ1-6; CDR3nt: TGTGCCAGCAGCTTGGACAGGACCGATTCACCCCTCCACTTT; CDR3aa: CASSLDRTDSPLHF
d_gene: NA; abundance: once; v_gene: TRBV19; j_gene: TRBJ2-1; CDR3nt: TGTGCCAGTAGTATGAGGGTTAATGAGCAGTTCTTC; CDR3aa: CASSMRVNEQFF
d_gene: NA; abundance: NA; v_gene: TRBV20-1; j_gene: TRBJ1-5; CDR3nt: TGCAGTGCTCCTCTTCGAGGGACTGGGAGTTATCAGCCCCAGCATTTT; CDR3aa: CSAPLRGTGSYQPQHF
d_gene: TRBD2; abundance: NA; v_gene: TRBV10-3; j_gene: TRBJ2-3; CDR3nt: TGTGCCATCAGTGAGCCTCTGACTAGCGGGGGGGCGGCAGATACGCAGTATTTT; CDR3aa: CAISEPLTSGGAADTQYF
d_gene: NA; abundance: NA; v_gene: TRBV5-4; j_gene: TRBJ1-6; CDR3nt: TGTGCCAGCAGCTTGGGTAGTACAGGGTATAATTCACCCCTCCACTTT; CDR3aa: CASSLGSTGYNSPLHF
d_gene: TRBD1; abundance: NA; v_gene: TRBV20-1; j_gene: TRBJ1-1; CDR3nt: TGCAGTCTCCATAGGCAGGGGGCGACCATGAACACTGAAGCTTTCTTT; CDR3aa: CSLHRQGATMNTEAFF
d_gene: NA; abundance: once; v_gene: TRBV20-1; j_gene: TRBJ1-1; CDR3nt: TGCACCGCTAGGGGACCGAACACTGAAGCTTTCTTT; CDR3aa: CTARGPNTEAFF
d_gene: TRBD2; abundance: NA; v_gene: TRBV11-3; j_gene: TRBJ2-3; CDR3nt: TGTGCCAGCAGCTTAGGGGATCGACTAGCATCCACAGATACGCAGTATTTT; CDR3aa: CASSLGDRLASTDTQYF
d_gene: NA; abundance: NA; v_gene: TRBV19; j_gene: TRBJ2-2; CDR3nt: TGTGCCAGTAGTATAGGGACACTCACCGGGGAGCTGTTTTTT; CDR3aa: CASSIGTLTGELFF
d_gene: NA; abundance: NA; v_gene: TRBV7-2; j_gene: TRBJ1-5; CDR3nt: TGTGCCAGCAGCTTAGCAGTATCAGGGGCTGGTCAGCCCCAGCATTTT; CDR3aa: CASSLAVSGAGQPQHF
d_gene: TRBD1; abundance: NA; v_gene: TRBV4-2; j_gene: TRBJ2-3; CDR3nt: TGTGCCAGCAGCCAAGCGGGGACAGCTAGCACAGATACGCAGTATTTT; CDR3aa: CASSQAGTASTDTQYF
d_gene: TRBD2; abundance: NA; v_gene: TRBV6-2/TRBV6-3; j_gene: TRBJ2-6; CDR3nt: TGTGCCAGCAGGGAGGGAGGGAGCTCTGGGGCCAACGTCCTGACTTTC; CDR3aa: CASREGGSSGANVLTF
d_gene: NA; abundance: few; v_gene: TRBV6-1; j_gene: TRBJ1-2; CDR3nt: TGTGCCAGCAGTGAGATCACTATTAGAAATGGCTACACCTTC; CDR3aa: CASSEITIRNGYTF
d_gene: NA; abundance: NA; v_gene: TRBV7-2; j_gene: TRBJ1-3; CDR3nt: TGTGCCAGCAGGAGGGGAGTTAGTGGAAACACCATATATTTT; CDR3aa: CASRRGVSGNTIYF
d_gene: NA; abundance: few; v_gene: TRBV7-9; j_gene: TRBJ2-7; CDR3nt: TGTGCCAGCAGCCCCTCGAGGGGCGAGCAGTACTTC; CDR3aa: CASSPSRGEQYF
d_gene: NA; abundance: few; v_gene: TRBV30; j_gene: TRBJ1-6; CDR3nt: TGTGCCTGGAGAGTCCCACAGTTGACGGGCGGCTCACCCCTCCACTTT; CDR3aa: CAWRVPQLTGGSPLHF
d_gene: NA; abundance: NA; v_gene: TRBV6-5; j_gene: TRBJ1-2; CDR3nt: TGTGCCAGCAGTTACTCTGGCGGGCAGAGAGGCTACACCTTC; CDR3aa: CASSYSGGQRGYTF
d_gene: TRBD1; abundance: NA; v_gene: TRBV5-1; j_gene: TRBJ2-7; CDR3nt: TGCGCCAGCAGCCCCGCCGGGACAGGGCCCTACGAGCAGTACTTC; CDR3aa: CASSPAGTGPYEQYF
d_gene: NA; abundance: few; v_gene: TRBV27; j_gene: TRBJ2-3; CDR3nt: TGTGCCAGCAGTTTATTGGGGGTGGTGGGTACGCAGTATTTT; CDR3aa: CASSLLGVVGTQYF
d_gene: NA; abundance: NA; v_gene: TRBV27; j_gene: TRBJ1-6; CDR3nt: TGTGCCAGCAGTTTAGCCGGGGTAGCCTCACCCCTCCACTTT; CDR3aa: CASSLAGVASPLHF
d_gene: TRBD2; abundance: few; v_gene: TRBV7-9; j_gene: TRBJ2-1; CDR3nt: TGTGCCAGCAGGCGCGTACGGCTTGGCGGGGGGAACAATGAGCAGTTCTTC; CDR3aa: CASRRVRLGGGNNEQFF
d_gene: NA; abundance: NA; v_gene: TRBV27; j_gene: TRBJ1-2; CDR3nt: TGTGCCAGCAGTGGAGTTTTATCAGGGTCCTATGGCTACACCTTC; CDR3aa: CASSGVLSGSYGYTF
d_gene: NA; abundance: few; v_gene: TRBV6-1; j_gene: TRBJ1-2; CDR3nt: TGTGCCAGCAGGCAGGAAGCTTCGAGGGGGGGCTACACCTTC; CDR3aa: CASRQEASRGGYTF
d_gene: TRBD1; abundance: few; v_gene: TRBV9; j_gene: TRBJ2-7; CDR3nt: TGTGCCAGCAGCACTGGACAGGTTGAGAGCTCCTACGAGCAGTACTTC; CDR3aa: CASSTGQVESSYEQYF
d_gene: NA; abundance: NA; v_gene: TRBV7-2; j_gene: TRBJ2-3; CDR3nt: TGTGCCAGCAGCCAGAGTACAGATACGCAGTATTTT; CDR3aa: CASSQSTDTQYF
d_gene: NA; abundance: NA; v_gene: TRBV28; j_gene: TRBJ2-4; CDR3nt: TGTGCCAGCAGTGTGGACAGCGCGAGAGTAAACATTCAGTACTTC; CDR3aa: CASSVDSARVNIQYF
d_gene: NA; abundance: NA; v_gene: TRBV19; j_gene: TRBJ1-5; CDR3nt: TGTGCCAGTAGATCCCTGACAGCCAGCAATCAGCCCCAGCATTTT; CDR3aa: CASRSLTASNQPQHF
d_gene: TRBD1; abundance: few; v_gene: TRBV28; j_gene: TRBJ1-2; CDR3nt: TGTGCCAGCAGTCGATCAGGGGGCGAGGATTATGGCTACACCTTC; CDR3aa: CASSRSGGEDYGYTF
d_gene: TRBD2; abundance: NA; v_gene: TRBV27; j_gene: TRBJ2-5; CDR3nt: TGTGCCAGCAGTTTGCGTGGGCGGGGGATTCAAGAGACCCAGTACTTC; CDR3aa: CASSLRGRGIQETQYF
d_gene: NA; abundance: NA; v_gene: TRBV20-1; j_gene: TRBJ2-1; CDR3nt: TGCAGTGCTAGTGGTGGGAGGACCTCGGGTGAGCAGTTCTTC; CDR3aa: CSASGGRTSGEQFF
d_gene: TRBD1; abundance: NA; v_gene: TRBV29-1; j_gene: TRBJ1-1; CDR3nt: TGCAGCGAAAGGACAGGGGGCACTGAAGCTTTCTTT; CDR3aa: CSERTGGTEAFF
d_gene: TRBD1; abundance: NA; v_gene: TRBV27; j_gene: TRBJ1-1; CDR3nt: TGTGCCAGCAGTGACAGGGGAATCACTGAAGCTTTCTTT; CDR3aa: CASSDRGITEAFF
d_gene: TRBD2; abundance: NA; v_gene: TRBV6-1; j_gene: TRBJ2-1; CDR3nt: TGTGCCAGCAGTCGAATCTCCGGACTAGCGACAGACAATGAGCAGTTCTTC; CDR3aa: CASSRISGLATDNEQFF
d_gene: TRBD1; abundance: NA; v_gene: TRBV6-2/TRBV6-3; j_gene: TRBJ1-2; CDR3nt: TGTGCCAGCAGTTACTCGGGACAGTACTATGGCTACACCTTC; CDR3aa: CASSYSGQYYGYTF
d_gene: NA; abundance: NA; v_gene: TRBV7-2; j_gene: TRBJ1-2; CDR3nt: TGTGCCAGCAACGTTCCCGGGGGGAGTGGCTACACCTTC; CDR3aa: CASNVPGGSGYTF
d_gene: TRBD2; abundance: few; v_gene: TRBV20-1; j_gene: TRBJ2-3; CDR3nt: TGCAGTGCTAGACTAGCGGGAGGGCTTGATACGCAGTATTTT; CDR3aa: CSARLAGGLDTQYF
d_gene: TRBD2; abundance: NA; v_gene: TRBV7-7; j_gene: TRBJ2-5; CDR3nt: TGTGCCAGCAGCTTTGGACTAGCGGGAGGAGAGACCCAGTACTTC; CDR3aa: CASSFGLAGGETQYF
d_gene: NA; abundance: few; v_gene: TRBV7-9; j_gene: TRBJ1-2; CDR3nt: TGTGCCAGCAGCTTAGGGGTAGGGACACCCAGTCGTGGTTACACCTTC; CDR3aa: CASSLGVGTPSRGYTF
d_gene: NA; abundance: few; v_gene: TRBV7-2; j_gene: TRBJ2-1; CDR3nt: TGTGCCAGCACCTCATCGGTAGCTAATGAGCAGTTCTTC; CDR3aa: CASTSSVANEQFF
d_gene: TRBD1; abundance: NA; v_gene: TRBV19; j_gene: TRBJ1-2; CDR3nt: TGTGCCAGTAGTACGAGGACAGGGACAAACTATGGCTACACCTTC; CDR3aa: CASSTRTGTNYGYTF
d_gene: NA; abundance: NA; v_gene: TRBV20-1; j_gene: TRBJ2-5; CDR3nt: TGCAGTGCTAGGGGCGGATCATCGGCAGAGACCCAGTACTTC; CDR3aa: CSARGGSSAETQYF
d_gene: NA; abundance: NA; v_gene: TRBV2; j_gene: TRBJ2-1; CDR3nt: TGTGCCAGCAGTGAGCGTGGTGAGCAGTTCTTC; CDR3aa: CASSERGEQFF
d_gene: NA; abundance: NA; v_gene: TRBV6-7; j_gene: TRBJ2-7; CDR3nt: TGTGCCAGCAGTTACGGGCGGGGCCCCTACGAGCAGTACTTC; CDR3aa: CASSYGRGPYEQYF
d_gene: NA; abundance: few; v_gene: TRBV7-2; j_gene: TRBJ1-2; CDR3nt: TGTGCCAGCAGCTTACCGGGTGGAATTAACTATGGCTACACCTTC; CDR3aa: CASSLPGGINYGYTF
d_gene: NA; abundance: NA; v_gene: TRBV19; j_gene: TRBJ2-1; CDR3nt: TGTGCCAGTATGGCGAGGAGGGCTGGCAATGAGCAGTTCTTC; CDR3aa: CASMARRAGNEQFF
d_gene: TRBD1; abundance: NA; v_gene: TRBV30; j_gene: TRBJ1-3; CDR3nt: TGTGCCTGGAGTCGACAGGGAAGCAACACCATATATTTT; CDR3aa: CAWSRQGSNTIYF
d_gene: NA; abundance: NA; v_gene: TRBV12-3/TRBV12-4; j_gene: TRBJ1-2; CDR3nt: TGTGCCAGCACTACACCGGGCCGCTATGGCTACACCTTC; CDR3aa: CASTTPGRYGYTF
d_gene: TRBD2; abundance: NA; v_gene: TRBV7-9; j_gene: TRBJ2-1; CDR3nt: TGTGCCAGCAGCTTAACAGCGGGAGTCAATGAGCAGTTCTTC; CDR3aa: CASSLTAGVNEQFF
d_gene: NA; abundance: NA; v_gene: TRBV7-8; j_gene: TRBJ1-1; CDR3nt: TGTGCCAGCAGAAGCCAGGTGAGGACTGAAGCTTTCTTT; CDR3aa: CASRSQVRTEAFF
d_gene: NA; abundance: NA; v_gene: TRBV7-7; j_gene: TRBJ1-1; CDR3nt: TGTGCCAGCAGCCAAGGGATGAACACTGAAGCTTTCTTT; CDR3aa: CASSQGMNTEAFF